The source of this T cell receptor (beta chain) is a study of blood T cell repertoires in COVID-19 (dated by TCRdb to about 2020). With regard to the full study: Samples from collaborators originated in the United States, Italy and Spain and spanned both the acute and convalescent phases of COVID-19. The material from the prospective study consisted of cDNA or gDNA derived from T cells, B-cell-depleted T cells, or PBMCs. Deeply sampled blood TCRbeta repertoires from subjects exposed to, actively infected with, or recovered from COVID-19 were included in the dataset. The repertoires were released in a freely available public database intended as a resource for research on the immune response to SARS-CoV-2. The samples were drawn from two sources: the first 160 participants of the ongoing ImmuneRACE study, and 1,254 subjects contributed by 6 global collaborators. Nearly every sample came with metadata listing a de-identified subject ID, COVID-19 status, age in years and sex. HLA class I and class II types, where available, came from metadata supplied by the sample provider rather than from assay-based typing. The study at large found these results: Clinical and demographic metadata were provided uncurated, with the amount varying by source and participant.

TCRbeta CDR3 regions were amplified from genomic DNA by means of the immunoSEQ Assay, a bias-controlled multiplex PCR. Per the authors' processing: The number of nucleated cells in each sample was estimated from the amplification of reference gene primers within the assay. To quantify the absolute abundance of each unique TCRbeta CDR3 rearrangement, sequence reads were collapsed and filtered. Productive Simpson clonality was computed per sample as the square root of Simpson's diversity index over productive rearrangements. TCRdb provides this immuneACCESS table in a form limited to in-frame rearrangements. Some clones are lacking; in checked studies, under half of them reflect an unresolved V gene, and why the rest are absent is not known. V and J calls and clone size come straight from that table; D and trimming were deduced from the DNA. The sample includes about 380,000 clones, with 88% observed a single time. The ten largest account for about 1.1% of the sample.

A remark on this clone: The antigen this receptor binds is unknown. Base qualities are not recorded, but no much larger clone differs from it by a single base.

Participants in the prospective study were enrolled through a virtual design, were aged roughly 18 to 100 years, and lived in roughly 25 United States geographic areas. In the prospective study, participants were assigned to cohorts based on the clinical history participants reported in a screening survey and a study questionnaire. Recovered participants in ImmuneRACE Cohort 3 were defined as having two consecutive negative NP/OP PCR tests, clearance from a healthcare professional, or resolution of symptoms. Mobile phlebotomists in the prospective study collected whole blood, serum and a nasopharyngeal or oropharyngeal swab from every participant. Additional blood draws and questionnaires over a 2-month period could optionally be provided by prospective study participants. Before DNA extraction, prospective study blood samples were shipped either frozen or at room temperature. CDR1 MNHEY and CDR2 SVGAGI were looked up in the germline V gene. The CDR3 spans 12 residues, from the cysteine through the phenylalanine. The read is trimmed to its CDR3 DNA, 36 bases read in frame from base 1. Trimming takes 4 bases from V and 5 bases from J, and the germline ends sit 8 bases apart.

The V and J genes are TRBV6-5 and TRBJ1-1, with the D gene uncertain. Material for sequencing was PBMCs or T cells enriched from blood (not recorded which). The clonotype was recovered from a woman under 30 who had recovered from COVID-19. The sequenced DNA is TGTGCCAGCAGTTCCCGGGGAACTGAAGCTTTCTTT. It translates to CASSSRGTEAFF.